The 18 T cell receptor beta chains listed next were all sequenced from one sample in a study of OX40 agonist ivuxolimab in advanced cancers. Repertoires were generated with immunoSEQ multiplex PCR, while TCRdb's copy carries only in-frame clones and drops some. The sample includes more than 25,000 clones, roughly 82% of them seen just once. Sequencing used CD4+ or CD8+ T cells sorted from blood, obtained in a trial of the OX40 agonist ivuxolimab. The source of these receptors is an adult with an advanced solid tumor such as melanoma, head and neck, liver or kidney cancer.

The rearrangement joins TRBV5-1 to TRBJ2-1; D ambiguous. The CDR3 contains 15 residues. Germline V gives CDR1 SGHRS, CDR2 YFSETQ. V lost 0 bases, J lost 2 bases, and 9 bases lay in between. In DNA form, the CDR3 reads TGCGCCAGCAGCTTGGGACGGGTAGCCTACAATGAGCAGTTCTTC. Its translation is CASSLGRVAYNEQFF.

V and J are TRBV12-5 and TRBJ2-1, with 7 bases fitting TRBD2. Trimming removed 1 base from V and 9 bases from J; junction bases left unmatched: 9. The CDR3 has 15 amino acids. Germline CDR1 reads LGHNT; CDR2 reads FRNRAP. For the CDR3, the DNA is TGTGCTAGTGGTTTGGGGGCGGGAGTCGGCAGTGAGCAGTTCTTC. Translated: CASGLGAGVGSEQFF.

This sequence joins TRBV5-6 and TRBJ2-2; 10 bases are shared with TRBD1. This CDR3 has 19 amino acids. CDR1 is SGHDT, CDR2 YYEEEE, per germline. V was pared by 3 bases and J by 2 bases, with 13 bases of the junction left unmatched. This CDR3 reads CASSWGQGTPWANTGELFF. Written as DNA, the CDR3 is TGTGCCAGCAGCTGGGGACAGGGGACTCCGTGGGCAAACACCGGGGAGCTGTTTTTT.

Comment on this clone: A clone one base away is much larger, so this may be a read error. Other DNA variants within this sample encode the same CDR3. The V and J genes are TRBV7-3 and TRBJ1-1; TRBD1 might be the D (6 bases). CDR1 and CDR2 (germline): SGHTA, FQGTGA. V was shortened by 5 bases and J by 1 base, with 8 bases between the two germline ends. This CDR3 region has 13 residues. In DNA, the CDR3 is TGTGCCAGCAGCGAGGGACAGAACACTGAAGCTTTCTTT. Residues: CASSEGQNTEAFF.

The chain uses TRBV28 and TRBJ2-3; 9 bases are shared with TRBD2. V lost 6 bases and J lost 2; bases outside the gene matches: 3. The CDR3 is 14 amino acids. Per the germline V gene, CDR1 is MDHEN and CDR2 is SYDVKM. CDR3 sequence: CASSPSGTTDTQYF. The CDR3 DNA sequence: TGTGCCAGCAGCCCTAGCGGGACCACAGATACGCAGTATTTT.

The J gene is TRBJ1-2, the V gene TRBV11-3; tentatively, D is TRBD1 (5 bases). Deletions cut 4 bases from V and 4 bases from J, with 13 bases between. Germline lookup yields CDR1 SGHNT and CDR2 YENEEA. CDR3 length: 14 amino acids. This chain's CDR3 is CASSSGGFGYGYTF. The CDR3 DNA reads TGTGCCAGCAGCTCGGGGGGGTTCGGCTATGGCTACACCTTC.

The chain carries TRBV18 and TRBJ2-5; D is ambiguous. Germline CDR1 reads KGHSH; CDR2 reads LQKENI. The CDR3 extends over 13 amino acids. Trimming took 3 bases from V and 5 from J, leaving 10 bases between them. CDR3 sequence: CASSPLLGETQYF. In nucleotides, the CDR3 is TGTGCCAGCTCACCCCTCCTGGGGGAGACCCAGTACTTC.

The J gene is TRBJ1-3, the V gene TRBV11-2; D gene uncertain. Germline values: CDR1 SGHAT, CDR2 FQNNGV. The CDR3 contains 17 residues. V was trimmed by 4 bases and J by 0 bases, leaving 16 bases between them. The CDR3 DNA is TGTGCCAGCAGCTCCCCGCAGCCTGATCGCTCTGGAAACACCATATATTTT. Residues: CASSSPQPDRSGNTIYF. Full variable domain (remainder filled in from reference TRBV11-2 and TRBJ1-3): EAGVAQSPRYKIIEKRQSVAFWCNPISGHATLYWYQQILGQGPKLLIQFQNNGVVDDSQLPKDRFSAERLKGVDSTLKIQPAKLEDSAVYLCASSSPQPDRSGNTIYFGEGSWLTVV.

The rearrangement links TRBV5-5 to TRBJ2-7, with D possibly TRBD1 on 6 matching bases. Trimming left V 3 bases short and J 1 base short, with 11 bases between. This CDR3 spans 14 amino acids. CDR1 is SGHKS, CDR2 YYEKEE, per germline (reference sequence). CDR3 nucleotide sequence: TGTGCCAGCAGCTATTCGACAGGATCCTACGAGCAGTACTTC. This encodes CASSYSTGSYEQYF.

This chain links TRBV13 with TRBJ2-3; the match to TRBD1 covers 10 bases. This CDR3 is 17 amino acids long. Germline-derived CDR1 and CDR2 are PRHDT and FYEKMQ (reference sequence). V dropped 4 bases and J dropped 2; count of bases not matched to a gene: 9. The CDR3 spells CASSSGQGEKNTDTQYF. CDR3 nucleotides: TGTGCCAGCAGCTCTGGACAGGGGGAGAAAAACACAGATACGCAGTATTTT.

The chain couples TRBV5-1 to TRBJ1-2; 11 bases match TRBD1. The CDR3 spans 14 residues. Germline CDR1 is SGHRS and CDR2 is YFSETQ. V shed 3 bases, J shed 9 bases, and the junction held 7 bases outside the gene matches. In nucleotides, the CDR3 is TGCGCCAGCAGCTGGGGACAGGGGGTGGAGAGCTACACCTTC. Its protein product is CASSWGQGVESYTF.

The gene calls are TRBV13 and TRBJ1-1, with 8 bases that match TRBD1. The CDR3 is 17 amino acids. CDR1 PRHDT and CDR2 FYEKMQ come from the germline V gene (reference sequence). J lost 1 base, V lost 1 base, and 8 bases had no gene match. For the CDR3, the DNA is TGTGCCAGCAGCTTAGCTCTCAGGGGGCTGGCGAACACTGAAGCTTTCTTT. This sequence encodes CASSLALRGLANTEAFF. Supplemented by reference TRBV13 and TRBJ1-1, the full variable domain reads AAGVIQSPRHLIKEKRETATLKCYPIPRHDTVYWYQQGPGQDPQFLISFYEKMQSDKGSIPDRFSAQQFSDYHSELNMSSLELGDSALYFCASSLALRGLANTEAFFGQGTRLTVV.

The rearrangement uses TRBV28 and TRBJ2-1; TRBD2 matches 8 bases. With 7 bases clipped from V and 1 base from J, the junction kept 12 bases outside the gene matches. Germline-derived CDR1 and CDR2 are MDHEN and SYDVKM. CDR3 length: 17 amino acids. DNA for the CDR3: TGTGCCAGCACCCTAAACTTAGCGGGAAGGTCCTACAATGAGCAGTTCTTC. Its protein is CASTLNLAGRSYNEQFF.

The CDR3, as DNA: TGTGCCAGCAGTCCGGGGGTCGGGGAGCTGTTTTTT. Translation: CASSPGVGELFF. The gene calls are TRBV6-6 and TRBJ2-2; D may be TRBD2 (6 bases). Trimming removed 5 bases at V and 7 bases at J, with 8 bases between. This CDR3 region has 12 residues. Germline CDR1 reads MNHNY; CDR2 reads SVGAGI (reference sequence).

The J gene is TRBJ2-3, the V gene TRBV6-6; 8 nucleotides align to TRBD2. This CDR3 contains 14 residues. V was clipped by 0 bases and J by 6 bases; unmatched bases: 2. From germline, CDR1 is MNHNY and CDR2 SVGAGI (reference sequence). In DNA, the CDR3 is TGTGCCAGCAGTTACTCGGGCGGGGGGGATACGCAGTATTTT. Protein product: CASSYSGGGDTQYF.

Worth noting for this clone: The junction differs from germline at one of its ends, possibly a read error. The same CDR3 can be traced to other DNA sequences in this sample. The chain links TRBV5-4 to TRBJ2-7; D is undetermined. Germline V gene lookup returns CDR1 SGHNT and CDR2 YYREEE (reference sequence). CDR3 length equals 13 residues. CDR3 coding DNA: TGCGCCAGCAGCCTTCAGAACCGGGACGAGCAGTACTTC. This encodes CASSLQNRDEQYF.

The V gene is TRBV7-8, the J gene TRBJ1-2; no firm D call. Per the germline V gene, CDR1 is SGHVS and CDR2 is FQNEAQ. The V and J ends lost 5 bases and 6 bases respectively, with 16 bases between them. This CDR3 has 14 amino acids. DNA for the CDR3: TGTGCCAGCAGCCCCCTCCACGGAGACCATGGCTACACCTTC. Protein: CASSPLHGDHGYTF.

The chain recombines TRBV5-6 with TRBJ1-2; TRBD1 agrees at 9 bases. After removal of 0 bases from V and 6 bases from J, the junction contained 3 bases not matched to a gene. This CDR3 is 14 amino acids long. Germline values: CDR1 SGHDT, CDR2 YYEEEE. The chain's CDR3 is CASSLGTGANGYTF. In nucleotides, the CDR3 is TGTGCCAGCAGCTTGGGGACAGGGGCGAATGGCTACACCTTC.